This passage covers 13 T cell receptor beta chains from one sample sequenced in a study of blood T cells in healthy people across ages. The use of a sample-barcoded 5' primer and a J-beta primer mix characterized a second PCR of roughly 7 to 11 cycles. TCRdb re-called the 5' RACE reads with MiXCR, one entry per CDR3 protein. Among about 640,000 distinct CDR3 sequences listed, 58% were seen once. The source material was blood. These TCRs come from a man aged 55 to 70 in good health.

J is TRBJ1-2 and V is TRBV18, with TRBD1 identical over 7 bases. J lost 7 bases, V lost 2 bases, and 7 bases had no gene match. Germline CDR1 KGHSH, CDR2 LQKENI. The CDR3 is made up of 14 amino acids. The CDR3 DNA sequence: TGTGCCAGCTCACCAGCAAGGGGGCGAGGTGGCTACACCTTC. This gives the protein CASSPARGRGGYTF.

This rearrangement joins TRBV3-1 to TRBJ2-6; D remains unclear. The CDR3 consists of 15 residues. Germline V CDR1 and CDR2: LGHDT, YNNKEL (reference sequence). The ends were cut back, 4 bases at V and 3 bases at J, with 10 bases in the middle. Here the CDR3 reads CASSPLGFGANVLTF. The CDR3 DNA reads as TGTGCCAGCAGCCCACTGGGGTTTGGGGCCAACGTCCTGACTTTC.

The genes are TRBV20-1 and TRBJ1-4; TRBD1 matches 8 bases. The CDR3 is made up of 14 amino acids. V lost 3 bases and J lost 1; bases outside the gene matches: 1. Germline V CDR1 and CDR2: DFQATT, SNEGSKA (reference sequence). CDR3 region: CSARDRVTNEKLFF. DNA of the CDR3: TGCAGTGCTAGGGACAGGGTAACTAATGAAAAACTGTTTTTT.

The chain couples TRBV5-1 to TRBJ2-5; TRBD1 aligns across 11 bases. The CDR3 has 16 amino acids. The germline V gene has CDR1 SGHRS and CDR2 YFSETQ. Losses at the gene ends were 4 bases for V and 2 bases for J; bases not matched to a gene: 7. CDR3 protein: CASSEGTGGLQETQYF. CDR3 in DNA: TGCGCCAGCAGCGAAGGGACAGGGGGTTTGCAAGAGACCCAGTACTTC.

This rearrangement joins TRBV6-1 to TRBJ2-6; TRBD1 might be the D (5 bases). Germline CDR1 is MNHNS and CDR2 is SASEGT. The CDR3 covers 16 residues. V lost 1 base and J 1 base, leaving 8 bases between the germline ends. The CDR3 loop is CASSEGRASGANVLTF. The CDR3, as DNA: TGTGCCAGCAGTGAAGGCAGGGCTTCTGGGGCCAACGTCCTGACTTTC.

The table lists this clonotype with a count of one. The CDR3 loop reads CASSFPLLPGQGVLSYNEQFF. The CDR3 region has the DNA TGTGCCAGCAGCTTCCCACTCCTCCCGGGACAGGGGGTTTTATCCTACAATGAGCAGTTCTTC. The chain uses TRBV11-1 and TRBJ2-1, with 11 positions matching TRBD1. Germline lookup yields CDR1 SGHAT and CDR2 FQDESV (reference sequence). The V gene end was trimmed by 3 bases and the J gene end by 1 base; junction bases not matched to a gene: 17. The CDR3 contains 21 residues.

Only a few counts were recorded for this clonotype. The CDR3, as DNA: TGTGCCAGCTCACTCTTGACACCCCAATCTGGGGCCAACGTCCTGACTTTC. Its protein is CASSLLTPQSGANVLTF. The V and J genes are TRBV18 and TRBJ2-6, with D hard to call. The V and J ends lost 4 bases and 1 base respectively, with 14 bases between them. Germline lookup yields CDR1 KGHSH and CDR2 LQKENI. The CDR3 runs to 17 residues.

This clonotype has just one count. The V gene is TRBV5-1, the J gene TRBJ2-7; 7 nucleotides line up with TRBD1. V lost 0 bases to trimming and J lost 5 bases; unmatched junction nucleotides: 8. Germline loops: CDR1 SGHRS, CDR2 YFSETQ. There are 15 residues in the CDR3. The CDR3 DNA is TGCGCCAGCAGCTTGGGGGACAGAAAAGGCGACGAGCAGTACTTC. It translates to CASSLGDRKGDEQYF.

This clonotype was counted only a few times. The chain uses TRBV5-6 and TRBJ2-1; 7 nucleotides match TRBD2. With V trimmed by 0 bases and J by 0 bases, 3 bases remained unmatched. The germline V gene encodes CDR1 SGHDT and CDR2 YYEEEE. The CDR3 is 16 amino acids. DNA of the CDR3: TGTGCCAGCAGCTTGGTTGCGGGGGACTCCTACAATGAGCAGTTCTTC. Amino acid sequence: CASSLVAGDSYNEQFF.

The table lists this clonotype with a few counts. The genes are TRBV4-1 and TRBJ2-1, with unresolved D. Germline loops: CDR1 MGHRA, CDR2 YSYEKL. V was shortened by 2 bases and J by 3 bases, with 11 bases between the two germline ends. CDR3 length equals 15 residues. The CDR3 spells CASSQNRDYYNEQFF. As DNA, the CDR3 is TGCGCCAGCAGCCAAAATAGGGATTACTACAATGAGCAGTTCTTC.

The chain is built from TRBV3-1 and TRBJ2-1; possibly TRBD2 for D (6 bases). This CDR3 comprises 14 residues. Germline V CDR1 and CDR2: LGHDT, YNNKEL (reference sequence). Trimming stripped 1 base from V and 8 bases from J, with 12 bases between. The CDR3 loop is CASSQGYRRDEQFF. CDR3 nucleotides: TGTGCCAGCAGCCAAGGTTACAGGAGGGATGAGCAGTTCTTC.

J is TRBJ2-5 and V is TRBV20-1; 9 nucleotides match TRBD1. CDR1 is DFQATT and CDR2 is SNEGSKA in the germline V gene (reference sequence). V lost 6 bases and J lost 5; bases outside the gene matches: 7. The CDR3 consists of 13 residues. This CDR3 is CSAGQGFLETQYF. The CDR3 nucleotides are TGCAGTGCCGGACAGGGGTTTCTGGAGACCCAGTACTTC.

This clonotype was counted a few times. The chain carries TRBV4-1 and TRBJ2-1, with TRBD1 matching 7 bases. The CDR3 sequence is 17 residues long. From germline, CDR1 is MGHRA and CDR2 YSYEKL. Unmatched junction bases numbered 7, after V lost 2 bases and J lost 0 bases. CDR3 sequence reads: CASSQSPGQSSYNEQFF. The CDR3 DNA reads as TGCGCCAGCAGCCAATCGCCGGGACAGAGCTCCTACAATGAGCAGTTCTTC.